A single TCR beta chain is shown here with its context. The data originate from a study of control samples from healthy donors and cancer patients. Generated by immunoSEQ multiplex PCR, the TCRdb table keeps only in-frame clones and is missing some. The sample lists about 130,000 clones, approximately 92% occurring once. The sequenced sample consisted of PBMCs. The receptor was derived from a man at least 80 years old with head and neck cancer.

The CDR3 region is CARSFPGAGIYGYTF. The DNA of the CDR3 is TGTGCCAGAAGCTTTCCTGGGGCGGGGATCTATGGCTACACCTTC. V is TRBV5-3 and J is TRBJ1-2; the D gene is possibly TRBD1 (5 bases). TRBV5-3 is recorded as an ORF, its role being uncertain. The germline V and J ends were trimmed by 2 bases and 4 bases, with 15 bases remaining between them. This CDR3 has 15 residues.